Reported below is one TCR beta chain. Its antigen is not yet known. Within one base of it there is no much larger clone, and no base qualities were kept. The data were taken from a study of blood T cell repertoires in COVID-19 (dated by TCRdb to the early 2020s). With regard to the full study: Collaborator samples came from the United States, Italy and Spain and covered acute and convalescent phases of COVID-19. The material from the prospective study consisted of cDNA or gDNA derived from T cells, B-cell-depleted T cells, or PBMCs. Deeply sampled blood TCRbeta repertoires from subjects exposed to, actively infected with, or recovered from COVID-19 were included in the dataset. The repertoires were released in a freely available public database meant as a resource for research on the immune response to SARS-CoV-2. The samples were drawn from two sources: the first 160 participants of the ongoing ImmuneRACE study, and 1,000 to 1,500 subjects contributed by 6 global collaborators. Sample metadata almost always included a de-identified subject ID, COVID-19 status, age in years and sex. HLA class I and class II types, where available, came from metadata supplied by the sample provider rather than from assay-based typing. The research as a whole found: Clinical and demographic metadata were provided uncurated, with the amount varying by source and participant.

TCRbeta CDR3 regions were amplified from genomic DNA by means of the immunoSEQ Assay, a bias-controlled multiplex PCR. The study's own analysis went as follows. The number of nucleated cells in each sample was estimated from the amplification of reference gene primers within the assay. Sequence reads were collapsed and filtered to measure the absolute abundance of every unique TCRbeta CDR3 rearrangement. Productive Simpson clonality was computed per sample as the square root of Simpson's diversity index over productive rearrangements. The source is immuneACCESS, and TCRdb retained only in-frame sequences with V and J called. Part of the clones is not carried over; for the studies checked, unresolved V genes explain less than half of this, and the remainder is unexplained. V and J calls and clone size are given by that table; D and trimming were obtained from the DNA. The sample records about 120,000 clones, just under 90% of which are singletons. The ten most abundant clones make up around 2.1% of the sample.

Collaborating institutions collected whole blood in K2EDTA tubes following their own protocols. For TCRbeta analysis, collaborators shipped samples in one of three forms: frozen whole blood, isolated PBMCs, or DNA extracted from either of those sample types. Inclusive of the bounding cysteine and phenylalanine, the CDR3 is 14 residues long. The entry retains the CDR3 DNA only, 42 bases that are in frame from base 1. From a lookup of the germline V gene (reference sequence), CDR1 and CDR2 are LGHDT and YNNKEL. The V end loses 3 bases and the J end loses 5 bases, and a stretch of 13 bases separates them.

The material sequenced was peripheral blood. The TCR sequence derives from a woman in her fifties or sixties with acute or convalescent COVID-19. This chain is built from TRBV3-1 (or the pseudogene TRBV3-2) and TRBJ1-1; the D gene is perhaps TRBD1, on 5 matching bases. The encoded CDR3 is CASSHRTWVTEAFF. The DNA sequence is TGTGCCAGCAGCCACCGGACATGGGTAACTGAAGCTTTCTTT.